The 11 T cell receptor beta chains reported below all come from one sample, sequenced in a study of brain T cells in children with intractable seizures. Sequencing was performed with immunoSEQ multiplex PCR; in TCRdb, only in-frame clones are kept and a portion is missing. This sample yields about 22,000 clones, of which 85% to 95% are seen a single time; approximately 6.5% belongs to the top ten. The sample was peripheral blood, taken at surgery. All receptors derive from a boy younger than 18 with focal cortical dysplasia and intractable seizures.

The chain recombines TRBV4-1 with TRBJ2-7, with TRBD1 as a possible D gene (5 bases). The CDR3 sequence is 15 residues long. Germline V lookup: CDR1 MGHRA, CDR2 YSYEKL. Trimming shortened V by 5 bases and J by 0 bases, and 14 bases separated the two germline ends. CDR3 protein: CASSGHSQGSYEQYF. In DNA, the CDR3 is TGCGCCAGCAGCGGTCACAGCCAGGGCTCCTACGAGCAGTACTTC.

The chain links TRBV3-1 (or the pseudogene TRBV3-2) to TRBJ1-6; no definite D call. This CDR3 is 16 amino acids long. V was cut by 5 bases and J by 3 bases, with 14 bases left in between. Germline CDR1 reads LGHDT; CDR2 reads YNNKEL (reference sequence). DNA for the CDR3: TGTGCCAGCAGCATACGTGAGAGAAACTATAATTCACCCCTCCACTTT. It is translated as CASSIRERNYNSPLHF.

The rearrangement links TRBV20-1 to TRBJ2-1; 12 bases are shared with TRBD2. Unmatched junction bases numbered 9, after V lost 3 bases and J lost 0 bases. This CDR3 is 18 amino acids long. Germline-derived CDR1 and CDR2 are DFQATT and SNEGSKA (reference sequence). CDR3 amino acids: CSASSTSGGSTSYNEQFF. The DNA for the CDR3 is TGCAGTGCTAGTTCAACTAGCGGGGGGTCGACCTCCTACAATGAGCAGTTCTTC.

This chain joins TRBV7-2 and TRBJ1-4; the D gene is possibly TRBD1 (5 bases). Germline V gene sequence: CDR1 SGHTA, CDR2 FQGNSA. Trimming removed 6 bases at V and 7 bases at J, with 21 bases between. The length of the CDR3 is 16 residues. As DNA, the CDR3 is TGTGCCAGCAGTCCGGGACTTCCCACTGTGGGTGAAAAACTGTTTTTT. This translates into CASSPGLPTVGEKLFF.

V gene TRBV24-1 combines with J gene TRBJ2-2; 7 bases fit TRBD1. This CDR3 has 16 amino acids. V was clipped by 4 bases and J by 4 bases; unmatched bases: 8. CDR1 and CDR2 (germline): KGHDR, SFDVKD. The CDR3 DNA reads TGTGCCACCAGTGAGAGTACGGGACAGCGCACCGGGGAGCTGTTTTTT. This sequence encodes CATSESTGQRTGELFF.

The J gene is TRBJ2-5, the V gene TRBV10-3; TRBD2 might be the D (5 bases). Germline assignment: CDR1 ENHRY and CDR2 SYGVKD. This CDR3 is built from 15 residues. The ends were cut back, 0 bases at V and 2 bases at J, with 10 bases in the middle. The CDR3 sequence: CAISESTDSQETQYF. The DNA for the CDR3 is TGTGCCATCAGTGAGTCGACGGACTCACAAGAGACCCAGTACTTC.

The chain employs TRBV7-3 and TRBJ1-3, with D perhaps TRBD1 (5 bases). The germline V gene encodes CDR1 SGHTA and CDR2 FQGTGA. V shed 5 bases and J shed 0 bases, with 14 bases lying between them. This CDR3 region has 16 residues. Written as DNA, the CDR3 is TGTGCCAGCAGCCCCAATACAGGCGGCTCTGGAAACACCATATATTTT. Protein: CASSPNTGGSGNTIYF.

This sequence joins TRBV3-1 (or the pseudogene TRBV3-2) and TRBJ2-7; D tentatively fits TRBD1 or TRBD2 (5 bases each). In germline, CDR1 is LGHDT, CDR2 YNNKEL (reference sequence). The CDR3 spans 14 residues. V was clipped by 4 bases and J by 0 bases, with 10 bases between them. The CDR3 DNA reads as TGTGCCAGCAGCCGAGGGGCGAGCTCCTACGAGCAGTACTTC. Translated, it gives CASSRGASSYEQYF.

V gene TRBV19 combines with J gene TRBJ2-7; 7 nucleotides align to TRBD1. The germline CDR1 and CDR2 sequences are LNHDA and SQIVND (reference sequence). J was trimmed by 2 bases and V by 4 bases; bases with no gene match: 5. CDR3 length equals 14 residues. The DNA of the CDR3 is TGTGCCAGTAGTACCGCGGACAGGACCTACGAGCAGTACGTC. Protein sequence: CASSTADRTYEQYV.

The chain uses TRBV4-1 and TRBJ1-2; 7 bases match TRBD1. Trimming cost V 0 bases and J 1 base; bases outside gene matches: 5. Germline CDR1 reads MGHRA; CDR2 reads YSYEKL. The CDR3 has 16 amino acids. The CDR3 region is CASSQEPGTDNYGYTF. The DNA of the CDR3 is TGCGCCAGCAGCCAAGAGCCCGGGACAGATAACTATGGCTACACCTTC.

The gene calls are TRBV2 and TRBJ2-5, with TRBD2 identical over 7 bases. CDR3 size: 14 residues. CDR1 and CDR2 (germline): SNHLY, FYNNEI. Trimming cost V 3 bases and J 1 base; bases outside gene matches: 2. This CDR3 is CASSEGGFQETQYF. The CDR3 DNA reads as TGTGCCAGCAGTGAGGGAGGGTTCCAAGAGACCCAGTACTTC.